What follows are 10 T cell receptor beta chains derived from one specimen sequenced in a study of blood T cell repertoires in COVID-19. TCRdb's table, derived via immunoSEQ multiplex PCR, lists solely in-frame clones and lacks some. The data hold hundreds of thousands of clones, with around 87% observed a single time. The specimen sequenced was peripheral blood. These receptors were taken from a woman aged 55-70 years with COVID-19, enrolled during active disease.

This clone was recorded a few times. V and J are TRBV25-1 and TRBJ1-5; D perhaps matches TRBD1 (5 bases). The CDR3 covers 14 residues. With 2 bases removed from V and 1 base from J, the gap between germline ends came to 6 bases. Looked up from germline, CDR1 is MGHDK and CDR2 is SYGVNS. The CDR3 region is CASSERTSNQPQHF. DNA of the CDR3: TGTGCCAGCAGTGAAAGGACAAGCAATCAGCCCCAGCATTTT.

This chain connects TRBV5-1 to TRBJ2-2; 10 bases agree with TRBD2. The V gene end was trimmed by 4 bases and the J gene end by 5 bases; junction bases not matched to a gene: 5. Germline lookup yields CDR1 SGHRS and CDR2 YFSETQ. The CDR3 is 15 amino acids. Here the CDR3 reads CASSTSGGETGELFF. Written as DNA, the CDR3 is TGCGCCAGCAGCACCAGCGGGGGGGAGACCGGGGAGCTGTTTTTT.

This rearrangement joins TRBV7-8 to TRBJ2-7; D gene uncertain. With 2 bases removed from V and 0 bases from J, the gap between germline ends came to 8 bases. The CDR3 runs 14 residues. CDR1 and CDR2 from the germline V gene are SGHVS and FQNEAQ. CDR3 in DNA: TGTGCCAGCAGCTTACGTGCGGACTCCTACGAGCAGTACTTC. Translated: CASSLRADSYEQYF.

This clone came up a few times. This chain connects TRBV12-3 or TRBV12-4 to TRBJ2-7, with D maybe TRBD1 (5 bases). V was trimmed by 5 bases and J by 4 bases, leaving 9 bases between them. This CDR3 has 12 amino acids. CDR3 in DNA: TGTGCCAGCAGTAGGACACTATACGAGCAGTACTTC. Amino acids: CASSRTLYEQYF.

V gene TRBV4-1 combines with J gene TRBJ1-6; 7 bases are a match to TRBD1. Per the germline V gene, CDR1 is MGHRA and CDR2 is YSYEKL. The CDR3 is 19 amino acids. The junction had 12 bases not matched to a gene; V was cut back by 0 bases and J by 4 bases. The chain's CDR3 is CASSQDDRDRKSYNSPLHF. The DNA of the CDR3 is TGCGCCAGCAGCCAAGACGATAGGGACAGAAAAAGTTATAATTCACCCCTCCACTTT.

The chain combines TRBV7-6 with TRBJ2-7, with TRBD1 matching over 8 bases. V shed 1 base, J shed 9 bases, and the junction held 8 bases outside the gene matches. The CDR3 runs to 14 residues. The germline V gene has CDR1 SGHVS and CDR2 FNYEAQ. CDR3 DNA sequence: TGTGCCAGCAGCTTAGATGGGACAGGCCAGGGGCAGTACTTC. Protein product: CASSLDGTGQGQYF.

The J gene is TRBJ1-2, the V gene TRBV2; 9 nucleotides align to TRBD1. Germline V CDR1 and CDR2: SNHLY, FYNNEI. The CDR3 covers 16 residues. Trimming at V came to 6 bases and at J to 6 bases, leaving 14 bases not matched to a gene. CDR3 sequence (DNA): TGTGCCAGCAGGCTCAGCCAAAGGACAGGGGTTCATGGCTACACCTTC. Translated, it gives CASRLSQRTGVHGYTF.

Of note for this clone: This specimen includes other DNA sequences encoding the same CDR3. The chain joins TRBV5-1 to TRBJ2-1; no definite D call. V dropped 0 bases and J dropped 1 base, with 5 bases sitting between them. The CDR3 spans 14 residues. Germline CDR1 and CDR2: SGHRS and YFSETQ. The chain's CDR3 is CASSLGQSYNEQFF. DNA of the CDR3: TGCGCCAGCAGCTTGGGGCAGTCCTACAATGAGCAGTTCTTC.

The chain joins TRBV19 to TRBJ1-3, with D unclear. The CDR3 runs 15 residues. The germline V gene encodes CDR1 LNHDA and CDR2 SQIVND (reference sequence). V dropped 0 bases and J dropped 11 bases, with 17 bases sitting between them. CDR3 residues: CASSIDKPGRTAIYF. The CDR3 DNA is TGTGCCAGTAGTATAGACAAACCTGGCAGAACCGCCATATATTTT.

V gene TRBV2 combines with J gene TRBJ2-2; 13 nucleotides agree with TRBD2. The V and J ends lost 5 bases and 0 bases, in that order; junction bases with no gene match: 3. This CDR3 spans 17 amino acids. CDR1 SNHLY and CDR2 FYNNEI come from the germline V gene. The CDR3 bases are TGTGCCAGCAGTAAACTAGCGGGGGGGACGAACACCGGGGAGCTGTTTTTT. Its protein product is CASSKLAGGTNTGELFF.